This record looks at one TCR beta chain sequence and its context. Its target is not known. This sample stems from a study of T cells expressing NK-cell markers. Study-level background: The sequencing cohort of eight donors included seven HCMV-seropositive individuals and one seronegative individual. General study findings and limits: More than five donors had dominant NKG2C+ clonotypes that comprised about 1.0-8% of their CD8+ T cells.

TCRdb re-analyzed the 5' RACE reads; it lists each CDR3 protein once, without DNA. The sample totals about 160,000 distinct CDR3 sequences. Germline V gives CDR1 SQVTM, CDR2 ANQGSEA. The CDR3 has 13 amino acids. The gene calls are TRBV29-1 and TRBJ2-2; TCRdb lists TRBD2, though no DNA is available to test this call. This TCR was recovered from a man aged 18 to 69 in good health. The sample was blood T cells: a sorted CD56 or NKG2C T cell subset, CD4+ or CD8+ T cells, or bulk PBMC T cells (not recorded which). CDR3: CSVLRGDTGELFF.